The 16 T cell receptor beta chains below all came from one sample that was sequenced in a study of Tregs in tolerant kidney transplant recipients. Some clones are missing from TCRdb's copy, which holds only in-frame ones; the method was immunoSEQ multiplex PCR. The table lists 100,000 to 120,000 clones, around 89% of them singletons, with nearly 0.35% in the top ten. The source was CD4+ T cells from blood, collected before the transplant. These receptors came from a human donor who received a combined kidney and bone marrow transplant.

This rearrangement joins TRBV10-3 to TRBJ1-2; D may be TRBD1 (5 bases). V was trimmed by 1 base and J by 2 bases, leaving 11 bases between them. The CDR3 is 15 amino acids. The V gene's germline CDR1 is ENHRY and CDR2 SYGVKD. CDR3 sequence: CAISEFNQGNYGYTF. Here the CDR3 DNA reads TGTGCCATCAGTGAGTTTAATCAGGGCAACTATGGCTACACCTTC.

V and J are TRBV11-2 and TRBJ2-5; the D is unclear. CDR1 SGHAT and CDR2 FQNNGV come from the germline V gene. Trimming pared 5 bases from V and 2 bases from J, leaving 9 bases between. The CDR3 extends over 13 amino acids. CDR3 sequence: CASSPMLQETQYF. The DNA for the CDR3 is TGTGCCAGCAGCCCGATGCTACAAGAGACCCAGTACTTC.

This chain joins TRBV28 and TRBJ1-5, with TRBD1 matching over 7 bases. This CDR3 spans 18 amino acids. The junction had 13 bases not matched to a gene; V was cut back by 3 bases and J by 2 bases. CDR1 is MDHEN, CDR2 SYDVKM, per germline. CDR3 nucleotide sequence: TGTGCCAGCAGTTTCCTTACACCGGACAGGAGAGGCAATCAGCCCCAGCATTTT. Protein sequence: CASSFLTPDRRGNQPQHF.

The chain links TRBV9 to TRBJ2-1; 9 bases line up with TRBD1. The trim removed 4 bases at V and 1 base at J, leaving 3 bases unmatched. The CDR3 loop spans 15 amino acids. Germline V gene lookup returns CDR1 SGDLS and CDR2 YYNGEE. The CDR3 protein is CASSTDRGSYNEQFF. For the CDR3, the DNA is TGTGCCAGCAGCACGGACAGGGGATCCTACAATGAGCAGTTCTTC. Complete variable domain (other parts from reference TRBV9 and TRBJ2-1): DSGVTQTPKHLITATGQRVTLRCSPRSGDLSVYWYQQSLDQGLQFLIQYYNGEERAKGNILERFSAQQFPDLHSELNLSSLELGDSALYFCASSTDRGSYNEQFFGPGTRLTVL.

This chain uses TRBV9 with TRBJ1-2, with 8 nucleotides matching TRBD1. V was clipped by 4 bases and J by 2 bases; unmatched bases: 7. The CDR3 totals 15 residues. Looked up from germline, CDR1 is SGDLS and CDR2 is YYNGEE. The CDR3 loop is CASSRQGMTNYGYTF. DNA of the CDR3: TGTGCCAGCAGCCGACAGGGGATGACCAACTATGGCTACACCTTC.

In its sample, this clone was seen many times. Other DNA sequences in this specimen translate into the identical CDR3. J is TRBJ1-5 and V is TRBV7-2, with 8 bases matching TRBD1. V was pared by 3 bases and J by 2 bases, with 0 bases of the junction left unmatched. Germline V gene lookup returns CDR1 SGHTA and CDR2 FQGNSA. The CDR3 is 14 residues long. The chain's CDR3 is CASSLGQGNQPQHF. The CDR3 DNA follows: TGTGCCAGCAGCTTGGGACAGGGCAATCAGCCCCAGCATTTT. The whole variable domain, remainder taken from reference TRBV7-2 and TRBJ1-5, is GAGVSQSPSNKVTEKGKDVELRCDPISGHTALYWYRQSLGQGLEFLIYFQGNSAPDKSGLPSDRFSAERTGGSVSTLTIQRTQQEDSAVYLCASSLGQGNQPQHFGDGTRLSIL.

The chain links TRBV9 to TRBJ2-3; 10 bases are shared with TRBD2. Trimming cost V 0 bases and J 4 bases; bases outside gene matches: 2. The CDR3 extends over 15 amino acids. The germline V gene has CDR1 SGDLS and CDR2 YYNGEE. CDR3 nucleotides: TGTGCCAGCAGCGTAGCTAGCGGGGGACCAGATACGCAGTATTTT. This encodes CASSVASGGPDTQYF.

The chain recombines TRBV18 with TRBJ2-7; the match to TRBD2 covers 7 bases. V shed 4 bases, J shed 7 bases, and the junction held 4 bases outside the gene matches. CDR1 and CDR2 (germline): KGHSH, LQKENI. This CDR3 is built from 12 residues. This CDR3 is CASSRQGGEQYF. The DNA of the CDR3 is TGTGCCAGCTCACGGCAGGGAGGGGAGCAGTACTTC.

This chain uses TRBV5-8 with TRBJ2-1; weak D call: TRBD2 (7 bases). Germline CDR1 and CDR2: SGHTS and YDEGEE. Deletions cut 5 bases from V and 7 bases from J, with 22 bases between. The CDR3 contains 16 residues. This CDR3 reads CASSRTGGGARNEQFF. The CDR3 coding sequence is TGTGCCAGCAGTCGAACAGGAGGGGGGGCCAGAAATGAGCAGTTCTTC.

The rearrangement links TRBV5-4 to TRBJ1-3, with unresolved D. With 4 bases removed from V and 4 bases from J, the gap between germline ends came to 15 bases. Germline V gives CDR1 SGHNT, CDR2 YYREEE (reference sequence). The CDR3 totals 15 residues. Written as DNA, the CDR3 is TGTGCCAGCAGCGAGGATGGGTCTGGCGGAAACACCATATATTTT. This codes for CASSEDGSGGNTIYF.

The chain links TRBV27 to TRBJ2-4; 11 bases agree with TRBD2. CDR1 is MNHEY and CDR2 is SMNVEV in the germline V gene (reference sequence). Trimming removed 6 bases from V and 6 bases from J; junction bases left unmatched: 4. This CDR3 has 14 residues. The CDR3 DNA sequence: TGTGCCAGCAGACTAGCGGGGGTCTCAAACATTCAGTACTTC. Its protein is CASRLAGVSNIQYF.

The chain recombines TRBV28 with TRBJ2-4; TRBD2 agrees at 8 bases. This CDR3 is 12 amino acids long. Germline V gene sequence: CDR1 MDHEN, CDR2 SYDVKM. The junction had 5 bases not matched to a gene; V was cut back by 8 bases and J by 8 bases. CDR3 in amino acids: CASGTGGDIQYF. The CDR3 nucleotides are TGTGCCAGCGGGACGGGGGGGGACATTCAGTACTTC.

V gene TRBV18 combines with J gene TRBJ2-5; TRBD2 matches 10 bases. Trimming at V came to 0 bases and at J to 6 bases, leaving 4 bases not matched to a gene. Germline CDR1 reads KGHSH; CDR2 reads LQKENI. The CDR3 consists of 15 residues. The CDR3 region is CASSPPASGGQTQYF. The DNA of the CDR3 is TGTGCCAGCTCACCACCGGCTAGCGGGGGACAGACCCAGTACTTC.

A single count supports this clone. V gene TRBV6-5 combines with J gene TRBJ2-5; 9 bases fit TRBD2. Germline trimming cut 4 bases from V and 5 bases from J; bases unmatched to any gene: 8. CDR3 size: 15 residues. CDR1 and CDR2 from the germline V gene are MNHEY and SVGAGI. CDR3 DNA: TGTGCCAGCAGTTTCGCGGGGGGGCCTGTGGAGACCCAGTACTTC. Translating it yields CASSFAGGPVETQYF.

This chain connects TRBV30 to TRBJ2-1; D might be TRBD2 (6 bases). The CDR3 extends over 14 amino acids. Trimming stripped 2 bases from V and 3 bases from J, with 11 bases between. Germline V lookup: CDR1 GTSNPN, CDR2 SVGIG (reference sequence). In DNA, the CDR3 is TGTGCCTGGAGTTCGGGACTTGACTACAATGAGCAGTTCTTC. Translating gives CAWSSGLDYNEQFF.

The genes are TRBV2 and TRBJ1-5; D is ambiguous. This CDR3 has 17 amino acids. The V end lost 6 bases, the J end lost 3 bases, and 21 bases lay between the germline ends. Germline CDR1 SNHLY, CDR2 FYNNEI. CDR3 amino acids: CASSPRRQAYFNQPQHF. The CDR3 nucleotides read TGTGCCAGCAGCCCTCGTCGGCAGGCCTACTTCAATCAGCCCCAGCATTTT.